This paragraph reports one T cell receptor (beta chain). Clones were read by immunoSEQ multiplex PCR, and TCRdb kept only the in-frame ones, dropping some. The sample lists approximately 100,000 clones; 80% were seen once. V lost 4 bases and J 6 bases, leaving 16 bases between the germline ends. Germline CDR1 and CDR2: SEHNR and FQNEAQ (reference sequence). The CDR3 is 14 amino acids. The sample comes from a study of blood T cell repertoires in COVID-19. Overall study: Sample material is recorded as cDNA or gDNA derived from T cells, B-cell-depleted T cells, or PBMCs.

Specimen: peripheral blood. The rearrangement joins TRBV7-9 to TRBJ2-7; D is possibly TRBD2 (5 bases). The origin of this receptor is a human donor in a cohort sampled during active or convalescent COVID-19. The CDR3 here is CASSSRTFGGEQYF. In nucleotides, the CDR3 is TGTGCCAGCAGCTCCAGGACGTTCGGAGGCGAGCAGTACTTC.